The 27 T cell receptor beta chains listed next were all sequenced from one sample in a study of cytomegalovirus exposure and HLA in healthy donors. Measured with immunoSEQ multiplex PCR; TCRdb has only the in-frame clones, and not every one. Among about 65,000 clones listed, approximately 94% were seen once. Input material: PBMCs. Receptors were obtained from a man younger than 30 in good health and CMV-seropositive.

The chain uses TRBV4-1 and TRBJ2-7, with 10 nucleotides matching TRBD2. CDR1 and CDR2 (germline): MGHRA, YSYEKL. Trimming at V came to 3 bases and at J to 4 bases, leaving 6 bases not matched to a gene. The CDR3 consists of 15 residues. CDR3 sequence reads: CASSQKREGAYEQYF. CDR3 DNA: TGCGCCAGCAGCCAGAAGCGGGAGGGAGCTTACGAGCAGTACTTC.

The gene calls are TRBV7-2 and TRBJ1-5, with TRBD1 identical over 8 bases. CDR1 is SGHTA, CDR2 FQGNSA, per germline. CDR3 length equals 14 residues. V gave up 1 base and J gave up 4 bases; unmatched junction bases: 0. CDR3 sequence: CASSLGQGNQPQHF. DNA for the CDR3: TGTGCCAGCAGCTTAGGACAGGGGAATCAGCCCCAGCATTTT.

This chain connects TRBV5-6 to TRBJ1-4, with a possible D match to TRBD1 (5 bases). This CDR3 is 12 amino acids long. Germline V gene data show CDR1 as SGHDT and CDR2 as YYEEEE. The V and J ends lost 2 bases and 12 bases respectively, with 11 bases between them. CDR3 region: CASSLGVQELFF. As DNA, the CDR3 is TGTGCCAGCAGCTTAGGGGTCCAGGAACTGTTTTTT.

The chain recombines TRBV7-9 with TRBJ1-1; D might be TRBD1 (5 bases). Trimming shortened V by 6 bases and J by 1 base, and 9 bases separated the two germline ends. CDR1 and CDR2 from the germline V gene are SEHNR and FQNEAQ (reference sequence). The CDR3 has 13 residues. The CDR3 reads CASSPTENTEAFF. DNA for the CDR3: TGTGCCAGCAGTCCGACAGAGAACACTGAAGCTTTCTTT.

This rearrangement joins TRBV5-1 to TRBJ2-1, with D unresolved. V was pared by 4 bases and J by 8 bases, with 7 bases between. Looked up from germline, CDR1 is SGHRS and CDR2 is YFSETQ. This CDR3 region has 11 residues. DNA of the CDR3: TGCGCCAGCAGCCTAGAGTATGAGCAGTTCTTC. Translated, it gives CASSLEYEQFF.

The chain couples TRBV6-6 to TRBJ2-7; D might be TRBD1 (5 bases). Germline V gene lookup returns CDR1 MNHNY and CDR2 SVGAGI (reference sequence). The V end was cut by 2 bases, the J end by 3 bases, with 14 bases between. This CDR3 is 15 amino acids long. CDR3 in DNA: TGTGCCAGCAGTTACATGGGGCCCGACCGCTACGAGCAGTACTTC. This codes for CASSYMGPDRYEQYF.

This chain connects TRBV19 to TRBJ1-4; tentatively, D is TRBD1 (6 bases). The V and J ends lost 5 bases and 0 bases respectively, with 10 bases between them. In germline, CDR1 is LNHDA, CDR2 SQIVND (reference sequence). This CDR3 is built from 15 residues. The CDR3 DNA follows: TGTGCCAGTAGTCGACAGGAGACAACTAATGAAAAACTGTTTTTT. This gives the protein CASSRQETTNEKLFF. The variable domain in full, completed from reference TRBV19 and TRBJ1-4, reads DGGITQSPKYLFRKEGQNVTLSCEQNLNHDAMYWYRQDPGQGLRLIYYSQIVNDFQKGDIAEGYSVSREKKESFPLTVTSAQKNPTAFYLCASSRQETTNEKLFFGSGTQLSVL.

The gene calls are TRBV7-2 and TRBJ2-1; D may be TRBD1 (6 bases). The CDR3 totals 13 residues. CDR1 is SGHTA, CDR2 FQGNSA, per germline. Between the trimmed V and J ends, which lost 5 bases and 5 bases, there was a span of 10 bases. The CDR3, as DNA: TGTGCCAGCAGCCTGGACAGAAACAATGAGCAGTTCTTC. This encodes CASSLDRNNEQFF.

The chain carries TRBV28 and TRBJ2-7; D may be TRBD1 (6 bases). The CDR3 consists of 17 residues. Germline CDR1 MDHEN, CDR2 SYDVKM. Trimming took off 6 bases at V and 3 bases at J, with 24 bases between the two ends. The CDR3 reads CASSQDRVVKRLYEQYF. In DNA, the CDR3 is TGTGCCAGCAGCCAGGACAGAGTCGTCAAACGTCTCTACGAGCAGTACTTC. Looking up the rest from reference TRBV28 and TRBJ2-7 gives the full variable domain: DVKVTQSSRYLVKRTGEKVFLECVQDMDHENMFWYRQDPGLGLRLIYFSYDVKMKEKGDIPEGYSVSREKKERFSLILESASTNQTSMYLCASSQDRVVKRLYEQYFGPGTRLTVT.

The chain combines TRBV4-1 with TRBJ1-4; 10 nucleotides align to TRBD1. The CDR3 runs 19 residues. V trimming: 1 base; J trimming: 0 bases; junction bases outside the gene matches: 8. Germline CDR1 and CDR2: MGHRA and YSYEKL. The CDR3 coding sequence is TGCGCCAGCAGCCAAGCTAGACAGGGGGCTATTGCAACTAATGAAAAACTGTTTTTT. It translates to CASSQARQGAIATNEKLFF.

The rearrangement uses TRBV5-1 and TRBJ2-2, with a tentative D call TRBD1 (6 bases). CDR1 SGHRS and CDR2 YFSETQ come from the germline V gene. The CDR3 is 17 residues long. V was cut by 7 bases and J by 6 bases, with 25 bases left in between. The CDR3 nucleotides are TGCGCCAGCCGCCTGAGTTTGGCGCGTAAGGGGGCCGGGGAGCTGTTTTTT. It codes for CASRLSLARKGAGELFF. Drawing the rest from reference TRBV5-1 and TRBJ2-2, the complete variable domain is KAGVTQTPRYLIKTRGQQVTLSCSPISGHRSVSWYQQTPGQGLQFLFEYFSETQRNKGNFPGRFSGRQFSNSRSEMNVSTLELGDSALYLCASRLSLARKGAGELFFGEGSRLTVL.

The chain is built from TRBV7-9 and TRBJ2-3, with D tentatively TRBD1 (5 bases). Per the germline V gene, CDR1 is SEHNR and CDR2 is FQNEAQ (reference sequence). Trimming cost V 5 bases and J 2 bases, with 17 bases left between them. The CDR3 runs 16 residues. CDR3: CASSPSPGLNTDTQYF. The CDR3 nucleotides read TGTGCCAGCAGCCCTTCGCCAGGGCTTAACACAGATACGCAGTATTTT.

This chain links TRBV5-6 with TRBJ1-1, with 7 bases lining up with TRBD1. This CDR3 has 15 residues. J was trimmed by 5 bases and V by 4 bases; bases with no gene match: 11. CDR1 SGHDT and CDR2 YYEEEE come from the germline V gene. The CDR3 sequence: CASSALNRGRTEAFF. CDR3 DNA sequence: TGTGCCAGCAGCGCACTCAACAGGGGAAGGACTGAAGCTTTCTTT.

The chain uses TRBV6-4 and TRBJ2-7; 7 nucleotides line up with TRBD1. V lost 7 bases and J lost 6; bases outside the gene matches: 9. This CDR3 spans 13 amino acids. Per the germline V gene, CDR1 is MRHNA and CDR2 is SNTAGT. The CDR3 spells CASMGDSLGEQYF. CDR3 nucleotides: TGTGCCAGCATGGGGGACAGTTTAGGCGAGCAGTACTTC.

This chain connects TRBV11-2 to TRBJ2-7; 10 bases line up with TRBD1. The CDR3 loop spans 13 amino acids. The V gene end was trimmed by 5 bases and the J gene end by 6 bases; junction bases not matched to a gene: 4. The germline V gene has CDR1 SGHAT and CDR2 FQNNGV. As DNA, the CDR3 is TGTGCCAGCAGCGACAGGGGGCTCAGCGAGCAGTACTTC. Translating it yields CASSDRGLSEQYF.

The V gene is TRBV5-4, the J gene TRBJ2-2; tentatively, D is TRBD1 (6 bases). V lost 1 base and J 3 bases, leaving 16 bases between the germline ends. This CDR3 region has 17 residues. In germline, CDR1 is SGHNT, CDR2 YYREEE (reference sequence). This CDR3 reads CASSLSTTGPDTGELFF. DNA for the CDR3: TGTGCCAGCAGCTTGAGCACGACAGGACCCGACACCGGGGAGCTGTTTTTT.

The gene calls are TRBV27 and TRBJ1-2, with 7 positions matching TRBD1. CDR3 length: 15 amino acids. Germline V gives CDR1 MNHEY, CDR2 SMNVEV (reference sequence). Trimming at V came to 0 bases and at J to 4 bases, leaving 5 bases not matched to a gene. The CDR3 reads CASSLSAGGGYGYTF. CDR3 DNA sequence: TGTGCCAGCAGTTTATCGGCAGGGGGAGGCTATGGCTACACCTTC.

This clone showed up just once. V and J are TRBV28 and TRBJ2-1, with 7 bases lining up with TRBD1. J gave up 7 bases and V 7 bases, and 13 bases lay outside the gene matches. The CDR3 extends over 15 amino acids. CDR1 MDHEN and CDR2 SYDVKM come from the germline V gene. The CDR3 DNA sequence: TGTGCCAGCACCTTTACAGGGGCCCTTTGGAATGAGCAGTTCTTC. Translated, it gives CASTFTGALWNEQFF.

This chain joins TRBV5-1 and TRBJ2-7, with 7 bases aligning to TRBD1. There are 14 residues in the CDR3. After removal of 2 bases from V and 2 bases from J, the junction contained 4 bases not matched to a gene. Per the germline V gene, CDR1 is SGHRS and CDR2 is YFSETQ. In DNA form, the CDR3 reads TGCGCCAGCAGCTTTGTCCAGGGGGCCTACGAGCAGTACTTC. Amino acid sequence: CASSFVQGAYEQYF. The full variable domain, its missing parts supplied by reference TRBV5-1 and TRBJ2-7, is KAGVTQTPRYLIKTRGQQVTLSCSPISGHRSVSWYQQTPGQGLQFLFEYFSETQRNKGNFPGRFSGRQFSNSRSEMNVSTLELGDSALYLCASSFVQGAYEQYFGPGTRLTVT.

This clone was detected a few times. The chain uses TRBV27 and TRBJ2-7; 9 positions agree with TRBD1. The CDR3 runs 15 residues. The V gene end was trimmed by 5 bases and the J gene end by 5 bases; junction bases not matched to a gene: 10. The germline CDR1 and CDR2 sequences are MNHEY and SMNVEV (reference sequence). CDR3 residues: CASSRGQGTRHEQYF. DNA of the CDR3: TGTGCCAGCAGTCGCGGACAGGGGACGAGGCACGAGCAGTACTTC.

This sequence joins TRBV11-2 and TRBJ1-4; 7 bases fit TRBD1. With V trimmed by 0 bases and J by 5 bases, 6 bases remained unmatched. Looked up from germline, CDR1 is SGHAT and CDR2 is FQNNGV. The CDR3 loop spans 16 amino acids. Here the CDR3 reads CASSLDYAGGNEKLFF. The CDR3 bases are TGTGCCAGCAGCTTAGATTATGCAGGGGGGAATGAAAAACTGTTTTTT.

This sequence joins TRBV19 and TRBJ1-2; D gene unclear. Trimming pared 5 bases from V and 1 base from J, leaving 17 bases between. The CDR3 length is 16 residues. Germline assignment: CDR1 LNHDA and CDR2 SQIVND (reference sequence). CDR3 bases: TGTGCCAGTAGTGTTATTCGAGCGGACGATAACTATGGCTACACCTTC. It specifies CASSVIRADDNYGYTF.

The chain couples TRBV6-1 to TRBJ2-7, with TRBD1 as a possible D gene (5 bases). Germline assignment: CDR1 MNHNS and CDR2 SASEGT. The V end lost 1 base, the J end lost 6 bases, and 22 bases lay between the germline ends. This CDR3 contains 17 residues. The CDR3 loop reads CASSEVAGSGPGGEQYF. The CDR3 DNA sequence: TGTGCCAGCAGTGAAGTTGCAGGGTCGGGTCCGGGCGGCGAGCAGTACTTC.

The J gene is TRBJ1-2, the V gene TRBV11-2; D is ambiguous. CDR1 and CDR2 (germline): SGHAT, FQNNGV. Trimming removed 0 bases at V and 4 bases at J, with 9 bases between. The CDR3 spans 14 residues. This CDR3 reads CASSLDRGFYGYTF. The CDR3 nucleotides read TGTGCCAGCAGCTTAGATCGGGGATTCTATGGCTACACCTTC. Full variable domain (remainder filled in from reference TRBV11-2 and TRBJ1-2): EAGVAQSPRYKIIEKRQSVAFWCNPISGHATLYWYQQILGQGPKLLIQFQNNGVVDDSQLPKDRFSAERLKGVDSTLKIQPAKLEDSAVYLCASSLDRGFYGYTFGSGTRLTVV.

V usage is TRBV7-9 and J usage is TRBJ1-1; the match to TRBD1 covers 9 bases. Germline CDR1 is SEHNR and CDR2 is FQNEAQ (reference sequence). Losses at the gene ends were 5 bases for V and 2 bases for J; bases not matched to a gene: 9. The CDR3 is 16 residues long. CDR3 DNA: TGTGCCAGCAGCCTGGGTCGAACAGGGGGCAACACTGAAGCTTTCTTT. Translating it yields CASSLGRTGGNTEAFF. Full variable domain (remainder filled in from reference TRBV7-9 and TRBJ1-1): DTGVSQNPRHKITKRGQNVTFRCDPISEHNRLYWYRQTLGQGPEFLTYFQNEAQLEKSRLLSDRFSAERPKGSFSTLEIQRTEQGDSAMYLCASSLGRTGGNTEAFFGQGTRLTVV.

The V call is TRBV5-4, the J call TRBJ2-7; 11 bases are a match to TRBD1. This CDR3 is built from 16 residues. Germline lookup yields CDR1 SGHNT and CDR2 YYREEE (reference sequence). Unmatched junction bases numbered 3, after V lost 0 bases and J lost 1 base. In DNA form, the CDR3 reads TGTGCCAGCAGCTTGGTCGGACAGGGGGCATCCTACGAGCAGTACTTC. Protein product: CASSLVGQGASYEQYF. Full variable domain (rest looked up from reference TRBV5-4 and TRBJ2-7): ETGVTQSPTHLIKTRGQQVTLRCSSQSGHNTVSWYQQALGQGPQFIFQYYREEENGRGNFPPRFSGLQFPNYSSELNVNALELDDSALYLCASSLVGQGASYEQYFGPGTRLTVT.

The count of this clone is one. The chain couples TRBV4-1 to TRBJ1-4; 9 nucleotides agree with TRBD1. Trimming at V came to 4 bases and at J to 7 bases, leaving 19 bases not matched to a gene. Germline V gives CDR1 MGHRA, CDR2 YSYEKL. CDR3 length: 19 residues. CDR3 nucleotides: TGCGCCAGCAGCCTCCCTTCCGGGACAGGGCCCGCGAAGGCTGAAAAACTGTTTTTT. It encodes CASSLPSGTGPAKAEKLFF.